The next 9 T cell receptor beta chains were all read from a single sample in a study of identical twins. MiXCR, run by TCRdb on the 5' RACE reads, gives a single entry per CDR3 protein. The sample includes about 240,000 distinct CDR3 sequences, 12% of them seen just once. This sample also belongs to another study, concerning yellow fever vaccine responses in identical twins.

The specimen was memory (CD45RO+) T cells sorted from blood. Receptors originate from a woman aged 18-29 years in good health.

This clonotype was counted only a few times. The V and J genes are TRBV5-1 and TRBJ2-7; D not certain. Trimming removed 0 bases at V and 9 bases at J, with 10 bases between. Germline V gene data show CDR1 as SGHRS and CDR2 as YFSETQ. This CDR3 is built from 12 residues. CDR3 protein: CASSLESVAQYF. CDR3 coding DNA: TGCGCCAGCAGCTTGGAATCGGTCGCGCAGTACTTC.

The rearrangement uses TRBV5-4 and TRBJ2-7; 9 bases agree with TRBD1. The germline V gene has CDR1 SGHNT and CDR2 YYREEE (reference sequence). This CDR3 contains 21 residues. The J segment lost 8 bases and the V segment lost 0 bases, leaving 27 bases of the junction unmatched. The CDR3: CASSLGGAQGAGASRVGKQYF. The DNA of the CDR3 is TGTGCCAGCAGCTTGGGCGGTGCACAGGGGGCAGGCGCCTCGAGGGTTGGAAAGCAGTACTTC.

This clonotype was seen a handful of times. V gene TRBV7-2 combines with J gene TRBJ1-6; unclear D gene. Germline CDR1 is SGHTA and CDR2 is FQGNSA. V lost 1 base, J lost 7 bases, and 8 bases lay in between. CDR3 size: 14 residues. CDR3 DNA: TGTGCCAGCAGCTTAGGAGGCAGAAATTCACCCCTCCACTTT. This encodes CASSLGGRNSPLHF.

The chain links TRBV10-2 to TRBJ2-5, with 8 nucleotides matching TRBD2. This CDR3 is 15 amino acids long. Germline CDR1 and CDR2: WSHSY and SAAADI. Trimming removed 6 bases from V and 4 bases from J; junction bases left unmatched: 10. In DNA, the CDR3 is TGCGCCAGCAGCGATACCGGGACTAGGGGAGAGACCCAGTACTTC. Translation gives CASSDTGTRGETQYF.

The sample holds many counts of this clonotype. The chain is built from TRBV20-1 and TRBJ2-7, with 8 bases fitting TRBD2. This CDR3 contains 14 residues. Germline CDR1 and CDR2: DFQATT and SNEGSKA (reference sequence). Germline trimming cut 2 bases from V and 6 bases from J; bases unmatched to any gene: 9. CDR3 loop: CSARQIAGYSEQYF. The CDR3 DNA sequence: TGCAGTGCTAGACAAATAGCGGGATACTCCGAGCAGTACTTC.

The rearrangement joins TRBV6-2 or TRBV6-3 to TRBJ2-3; 8 nucleotides match TRBD2. The CDR3 runs to 15 residues. Germline CDR1 is MNHEY and CDR2 is SVGEGT. Trimming removed 6 bases from V and 2 bases from J; junction bases left unmatched: 7. DNA for the CDR3: TGTGCCAGCAGAGGGACTAGTGATGCCACAGATACGCAGTATTTT. It specifies CASRGTSDATDTQYF.

The chain uses TRBV12-3 or TRBV12-4 and TRBJ2-1; D tentatively fits TRBD1 or TRBD2 (5 bases each). The CDR3 contains 12 residues. Trimming left V 5 bases short and J 15 bases short, with 17 bases between. This chain's CDR3 is CASSPGQGPGFF. The DNA for the CDR3 is TGTGCCAGCAGTCCGGGGCAGGGCCCGGGGTTCTTC.

This clonotype came up a few times. CDR3 protein: CASSSGTVYTEAFF. Written as DNA, the CDR3 is TGCGCCAGCAGCTCCGGGACGGTCTACACTGAAGCTTTCTTT. This chain links TRBV5-1 with TRBJ1-1, with a tentative D call TRBD1 (5 bases). Germline V CDR1 and CDR2: SGHRS, YFSETQ. V lost 3 bases and J 3 bases, leaving 12 bases between the germline ends. The CDR3 spans 14 residues.

The chain has TRBV2 and TRBJ2-3; D not resolved. The germline gives CDR1 SNHLY, CDR2 FYNNEI. CDR3 length: 14 residues. V shed 4 bases and J shed 6 bases, with 14 bases lying between them. This CDR3 is CASSGDPPADTQYF. CDR3 nucleotide sequence: TGTGCCAGCAGTGGCGATCCGCCTGCCGATACGCAGTATTTT.